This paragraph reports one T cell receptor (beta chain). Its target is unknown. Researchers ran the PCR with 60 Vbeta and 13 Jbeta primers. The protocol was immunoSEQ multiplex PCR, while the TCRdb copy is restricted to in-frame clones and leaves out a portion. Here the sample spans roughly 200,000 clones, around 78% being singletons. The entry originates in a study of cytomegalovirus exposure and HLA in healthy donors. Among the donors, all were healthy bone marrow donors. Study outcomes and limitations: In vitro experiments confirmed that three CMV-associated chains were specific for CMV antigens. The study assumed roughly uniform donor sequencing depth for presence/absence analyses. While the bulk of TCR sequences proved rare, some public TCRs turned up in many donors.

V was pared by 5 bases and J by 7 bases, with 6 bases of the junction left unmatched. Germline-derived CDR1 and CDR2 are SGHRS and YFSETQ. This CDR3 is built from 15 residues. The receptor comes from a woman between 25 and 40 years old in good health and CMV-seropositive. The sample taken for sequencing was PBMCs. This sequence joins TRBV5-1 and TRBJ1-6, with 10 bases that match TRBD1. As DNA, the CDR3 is TGCGCCAGCAGTATTGGACAGGGGGTCAATTCACCCCTCCACTTT. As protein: CASSIGQGVNSPLHF.